This TCR beta chain is drawn from a study of early T cells in non-severe SARS-CoV-2 infection. As for the study in general: Unsorted whole-blood RNA was sequenced in bulk, leaving chains unpaired. General study points: VDJdb matching favored anti-spike CD8 responses, missing private and CD4 specificities.

This clonotype has just a few counts. The antigen is unknown. CDR1 is MDHEN, CDR2 SYDVKM, per germline. Trimming removed 6 bases from V and 7 bases from J, with 21 bases in between. CDR3 length: 15 amino acids. Individual cDNA molecules were tagged with unique molecular identifiers, the study reported. TCRdb redid the calling of the 5' RACE reads with MiXCR, one entry per CDR3 protein. The table includes roughly 83,000 distinct CDR3 sequences, over 9.5% detected once. The receptor was isolated from an adult who was a healthcare worker with PCR-confirmed SARS-CoV-2 infection or an uninfected control (not recorded which). This sample comprised whole blood, obtained at baseline. The chain is built from TRBV28 and TRBJ2-5, with a possible D match to TRBD2 (5 bases). This chain's CDR3 is CASSPLTRVNGTQYF. Written as DNA, the CDR3 is TGTGCCAGCAGCCCCCTCACGCGGGTTAATGGGACCCAGTACTTC.